The 31 T cell receptor beta chains below come from one sample, sequenced in a study of blood T cell repertoires in COVID-19. Generated by immunoSEQ multiplex PCR, the TCRdb table keeps only in-frame clones and is missing some. In the table there are 200,000 to 300,000 clones, more than 85% of which are singletons. The material sequenced was peripheral blood. Receptors originate from a person aged 18-35 years with COVID-19, enrolled during active disease.

This clone was observed a single time. This chain uses TRBV4-3 with TRBJ1-1; 7 bases align to TRBD1. The CDR3 contains 14 residues. CDR1 is LGHNA and CDR2 is YSLEER in the germline V gene. Trimming took 5 bases from V and 1 from J; bases not matched to a gene: 4. Here the CDR3 DNA reads TGCGCCAGCAGCGCGCACAGGGGGAACACTGAAGCTTTCTTT. It encodes CASSAHRGNTEAFF.

Here the CDR3 reads CASSFAGGGDGYTF. The CDR3 DNA sequence: TGTGCCAGCAGCTTCGCAGGAGGAGGCGATGGCTACACCTTC. J is TRBJ1-2 and V is TRBV7-2; D not certain. The CDR3 is made up of 14 amino acids. From germline, CDR1 is SGHTA and CDR2 FQGNSA. Trimming left V 3 bases short and J 6 bases short, with 14 bases between.

This clone occurred once. The chain has TRBV2 and TRBJ2-1, with 7 positions matching TRBD2. Germline V gene lookup returns CDR1 SNHLY and CDR2 FYNNEI. After removal of 3 bases from V and 4 bases from J, the junction contained 6 bases not matched to a gene. The length of the CDR3 is 15 residues. The CDR3 coding sequence is TGTGCCAGCAGTGATCTGCGCGGGGGATACAATGAGCAGTTCTTC. The encoded protein is CASSDLRGGYNEQFF.

V usage is TRBV7-2 and J usage is TRBJ2-7, with D maybe TRBD2 (5 bases). V was trimmed by 4 bases and J by 2 bases, leaving 9 bases between them. The CDR3 spans 13 residues. From germline, CDR1 is SGHTA and CDR2 FQGNSA. CDR3: CASSSSGPYEQYF. The CDR3 bases are TGTGCCAGCAGCTCGAGCGGTCCCTACGAGCAGTACTTC.

This clone showed up just once. This rearrangement joins TRBV5-4 to TRBJ2-7, with 8 bases identical to TRBD1. The V gene's germline CDR1 is SGHNT and CDR2 YYREEE (reference sequence). This CDR3 has 13 residues. The V segment lost 4 bases and the J segment 2 bases; nucleotides outside the gene matches: 2. Written as DNA, the CDR3 is TGTGCCAGCAGCACAGGGGGGACCTACGAGCAGTACTTC. It codes for CASSTGGTYEQYF.

For this clone: Other DNA sequences from this sample encode an identical CDR3 as well. In nucleotides, the CDR3 is TGTGCCAGCACTTACACAGATACGCAGTATTTT. It encodes CASTYTDTQYF. The chain combines TRBV2 with TRBJ2-3, with unresolved D. CDR1 is SNHLY, CDR2 FYNNEI, per germline. Deletions cut 7 bases from V and 2 bases from J, with 4 bases between. The CDR3 covers 11 residues.

This chain uses TRBV27 with TRBJ1-4; 7 positions agree with TRBD1. CDR1 MNHEY and CDR2 SMNVEV come from the germline V gene (reference sequence). V lost 8 bases and J lost 7; bases outside the gene matches: 10. This CDR3 comprises 14 residues. The CDR3 sequence: CASGPLTGREKLFF. CDR3 nucleotide sequence: TGTGCCAGCGGACCCTTGACAGGGCGTGAAAAACTGTTTTTT.

The chain carries TRBV6-6 and TRBJ1-1; 8 nucleotides match TRBD1. J was trimmed by 0 bases and V by 6 bases; bases with no gene match: 3. The germline V gene encodes CDR1 MNHNY and CDR2 SVGAGI (reference sequence). There are 14 residues in the CDR3. This CDR3 is CASRRDRLNTEAFF. The CDR3 DNA reads TGTGCCAGCAGAAGGGACAGGCTGAACACTGAAGCTTTCTTT.

The chain is built from TRBV24-1 and TRBJ2-7; 7 bases match TRBD2. Germline assignment: CDR1 KGHDR and CDR2 SFDVKD. CDR3 length equals 14 residues. Trimming took 3 bases from V and 3 from J; bases not matched to a gene: 4. In DNA form, the CDR3 reads TGTGCCACCAGTGATGGGGGGACTAACTACGAGCAGTACTTC. This codes for CATSDGGTNYEQYF.

The CDR3 bases are TGTGCCAGCGGGGGACAAGATGCCTACGAGCAGTACTTC. It specifies CASGGQDAYEQYF. The chain links TRBV3-1 (or the pseudogene TRBV3-2) to TRBJ2-7, with a possible D match to TRBD1 (6 bases). From germline, CDR1 is LGHDT and CDR2 YNNKEL (reference sequence). The CDR3 is 13 amino acids. Trimming took off 8 bases at V and 2 bases at J, with 13 bases between the two ends.

The J gene is TRBJ2-7, the V gene TRBV11-2, with 13 bases identical to TRBD2. This CDR3 has 15 amino acids. Germline loops: CDR1 SGHAT, CDR2 FQNNGV. V gave up 1 base and J gave up 4 bases; unmatched junction bases: 1. The CDR3 loop reads CASSLALAGGYEQYF. The CDR3 DNA reads TGTGCCAGCAGCTTAGCACTAGCGGGAGGGTACGAGCAGTACTTC.

CDR3 sequence: CSVEGDRAQPQHF. DNA of the CDR3: TGCAGCGTTGAAGGGGACAGGGCTCAGCCCCAGCATTTT. V is TRBV29-1 and J is TRBJ1-5; 9 nucleotides agree with TRBD1. CDR1 SQVTM and CDR2 ANQGSEA come from the germline V gene. V shed 1 base, J shed 6 bases, and the junction held 1 base outside the gene matches. The CDR3 length is 13 residues.

The chain uses TRBV9 and TRBJ1-3; tentatively, D is TRBD1 (5 bases). The germline V gene encodes CDR1 SGDLS and CDR2 YYNGEE. The CDR3 runs 16 residues. The germline V and J ends were trimmed by 0 bases and 2 bases, with 12 bases remaining between them. The CDR3 bases are TGTGCCAGCAGCGTAGCTACAGCAGGGCCTGGAAACACCATATATTTT. Encoded protein: CASSVATAGPGNTIYF. Variable domain in full (rest from reference TRBV9 and TRBJ1-3): DSGVTQTPKHLITATGQRVTLRCSPRSGDLSVYWYQQSLDQGLQFLIQYYNGEERAKGNILERFSAQQFPDLHSELNLSSLELGDSALYFCASSVATAGPGNTIYFGEGSWLTVV.

The chain has TRBV2 and TRBJ2-3; no firm D call. The CDR3 length is 13 residues. CDR1 is SNHLY and CDR2 is FYNNEI in the germline V gene. V was clipped by 10 bases and J by 4 bases, with 15 bases between them. CDR3 DNA: TGTGCCACCCTAAAGATAAGCTCAGATACGCAGTATTTT. This encodes CATLKISSDTQYF.

This clone came up once. The chain has TRBV5-1 and TRBJ2-2; 9 bases are a match to TRBD2. From germline, CDR1 is SGHRS and CDR2 YFSETQ. V shed 1 base, J shed 4 bases, and the junction held 5 bases outside the gene matches. The CDR3 spans 16 residues. CDR3 DNA: TGCGCCAGCAGCTTGAGGCTAGCGGGGCTCACCGGGGAGCTGTTTTTT. Translation gives CASSLRLAGLTGELFF.

The chain joins TRBV7-2 to TRBJ2-3; 7 bases map to TRBD1. Germline V gives CDR1 SGHTA, CDR2 FQGNSA. The CDR3 is made up of 13 amino acids. V dropped 4 bases and J dropped 5; count of bases not matched to a gene: 3. CDR3 coding DNA: TGTGCCAGCAGCTCAGACAGGGAAGATACGCAGTATTTT. This translates into CASSSDREDTQYF.

The genes are TRBV5-1 and TRBJ2-1; 9 nucleotides match TRBD1. Losses at the gene ends were 5 bases for V and 8 bases for J; bases not matched to a gene: 5. Germline V gene data show CDR1 as SGHRS and CDR2 as YFSETQ. There are 13 residues in the CDR3. The CDR3 bases are TGCGCCAGCAGGGACAGGGGAATGGATGAGCAGTTCTTC. This encodes CASRDRGMDEQFF.

V gene TRBV4-1 combines with J gene TRBJ2-7; 8 bases map to TRBD1. This CDR3 has 15 residues. Germline lookup yields CDR1 MGHRA and CDR2 YSYEKL. Germline trimming cut 4 bases from V and 5 bases from J; bases unmatched to any gene: 10. CDR3 in amino acids: CASSPVSTGAHEQYF. In nucleotides, the CDR3 is TGCGCCAGCAGCCCCGTGTCGACAGGGGCCCACGAGCAGTACTTC.

The DNA for the CDR3 is TGCGCCAGCAGCGAGGAAATCCCCGGGACAGGCCACATGAACACTGAAGCTTTCTTT. It translates to CASSEEIPGTGHMNTEAFF. This chain links TRBV4-1 with TRBJ1-1, with 8 bases lining up with TRBD1. The CDR3 length is 19 residues. The V segment lost 5 bases and the J segment 0 bases; nucleotides outside the gene matches: 17. The germline V gene has CDR1 MGHRA and CDR2 YSYEKL.

The chain joins TRBV29-1 to TRBJ1-5; 8 nucleotides align to TRBD1. Unmatched junction bases numbered 3, after V lost 6 bases and J lost 5 bases. The length of the CDR3 is 12 residues. Germline CDR1 and CDR2: SQVTM and ANQGSEA. The CDR3 DNA sequence: TGCAGCGTACAGGGGGTTGATCAGCCCCAGCATTTT. Translation gives CSVQGVDQPQHF.

CDR3 sequence: CASSLKGAIVEQYF. The DNA for the CDR3 is TGTGCCAGCAGTTTAAAGGGGGCTATCGTGGAGCAGTACTTC. V usage is TRBV27 and J usage is TRBJ2-7; 7 bases align to TRBD1. This CDR3 has 14 residues. Trimming took 2 bases from V and 7 from J; bases not matched to a gene: 8. Germline V gives CDR1 MNHEY, CDR2 SMNVEV (reference sequence).

This clone was seen a single time. The chain uses TRBV29-1 and TRBJ2-7; TRBD1 is a possible D gene (6 bases). With 6 bases removed from V and 3 bases from J, the gap between germline ends came to 18 bases. The CDR3 consists of 14 residues. Per germline, CDR1 SQVTM and CDR2 ANQGSEA. This CDR3 is CSVQGSSYGYEQYF. DNA for the CDR3: TGCAGCGTACAGGGTTCCTCCTACGGCTACGAGCAGTACTTC.

The chain recombines TRBV12-3 or TRBV12-4 with TRBJ1-3, with D uncertain. The V and J ends lost 8 bases and 3 bases respectively, with 11 bases between them. The CDR3 extends over 13 amino acids. CDR3 in amino acids: CASGTPLGNTIYF. DNA of the CDR3: TGTGCCAGCGGTACCCCACTTGGAAACACCATATATTTT.

The V and J genes are TRBV6-6 and TRBJ1-4; 10 bases map to TRBD1. Trimming at V came to 5 bases and at J to 6 bases, leaving 6 bases not matched to a gene. The CDR3 runs to 15 residues. Germline V CDR1 and CDR2: MNHNY, SVGAGI (reference sequence). CDR3: CASSMGQGRDEKLFF. For the CDR3, the DNA is TGTGCCAGCAGTATGGGACAGGGGAGGGATGAAAAACTGTTTTTT.

The sample holds one count of this clone. V is TRBV11-2 and J is TRBJ1-5, with D perhaps TRBD1 (5 bases). This CDR3 is built from 17 residues. The germline V gene encodes CDR1 SGHAT and CDR2 FQNNGV. V lost 5 bases and J 4 bases, leaving 21 bases between the germline ends. CDR3 sequence: CASSRGGALLGNQPQHF. In nucleotides, the CDR3 is TGTGCCAGCAGCCGTGGTGGGGCCCTTCTCGGGAATCAGCCCCAGCATTTT.

The J gene is TRBJ2-2, the V gene TRBV24-1; D call uncertain. The CDR3 loop spans 15 amino acids. The V end lost 1 base, the J end lost 1 base, and 6 bases lay between the germline ends. Germline V gene sequence: CDR1 KGHDR, CDR2 SFDVKD. CDR3 protein: CATSDFPQNTGELFF. Here the CDR3 DNA reads TGTGCCACCAGTGATTTCCCCCAGAACACCGGGGAGCTGTTTTTT.

The chain uses TRBV10-3 and TRBJ2-1; TRBD2 aligns across 9 bases. V was pared by 7 bases and J by 2 bases, with 9 bases of the junction left unmatched. Per germline, CDR1 ENHRY and CDR2 SYGVKD. CDR3 length: 16 amino acids. The CDR3 region is CAIIRLSGRPYNEQFF. DNA of the CDR3: TGTGCCATCATCCGGCTAAGCGGGAGGCCCTACAATGAGCAGTTCTTC.

The chain employs TRBV6-1 and TRBJ2-1; D remains ambiguous. Germline CDR1 is MNHNS and CDR2 is SASEGT. This CDR3 contains 16 residues. V lost 1 base and J lost 3, with 13 bases in between. This CDR3 is CASSEVWVADYNEQFF. The CDR3 DNA is TGTGCCAGCAGTGAAGTATGGGTAGCAGACTACAATGAGCAGTTCTTC.

The rearrangement joins TRBV5-1 to TRBJ1-6, with D perhaps TRBD1 (6 bases). V was cut by 4 bases and J by 10 bases, with 12 bases left in between. CDR3 length: 13 amino acids. Germline-derived CDR1 and CDR2 are SGHRS and YFSETQ. The CDR3 here is CASSPQGRSPLHF. CDR3 sequence (DNA): TGCGCCAGCAGCCCACAGGGAAGATCACCCCTCCACTTT.

V usage is TRBV6-1 and J usage is TRBJ2-3, with 10 bases fitting TRBD1. The CDR3 is 14 amino acids. Looked up from germline, CDR1 is MNHNS and CDR2 is SASEGT. Germline trimming cut 3 bases from V and 4 bases from J; bases unmatched to any gene: 1. The CDR3 DNA follows: TGTGCCAGCAGTGAGGGACAGGGGCCAGATACGCAGTATTTT. This encodes CASSEGQGPDTQYF.

The chain recombines TRBV10-3 with TRBJ1-6, with a possible D match to TRBD1 (5 bases). CDR3 length: 13 amino acids. V was clipped by 2 bases and J by 7 bases, with 6 bases between them. The germline V gene encodes CDR1 ENHRY and CDR2 SYGVKD. CDR3 sequence (DNA): TGTGCCATCAGTGAGGACAGCAATTCACCCCTCCACTTT. Translation: CAISEDSNSPLHF.